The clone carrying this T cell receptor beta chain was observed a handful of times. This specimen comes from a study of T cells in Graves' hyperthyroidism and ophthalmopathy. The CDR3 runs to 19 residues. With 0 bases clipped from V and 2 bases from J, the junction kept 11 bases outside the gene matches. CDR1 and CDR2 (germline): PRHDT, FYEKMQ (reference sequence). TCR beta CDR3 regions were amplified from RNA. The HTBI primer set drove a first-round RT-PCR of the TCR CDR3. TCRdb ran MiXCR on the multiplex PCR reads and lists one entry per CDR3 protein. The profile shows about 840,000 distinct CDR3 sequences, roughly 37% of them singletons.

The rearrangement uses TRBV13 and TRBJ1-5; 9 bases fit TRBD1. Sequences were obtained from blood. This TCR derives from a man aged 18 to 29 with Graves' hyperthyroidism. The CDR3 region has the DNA TGTGCCAGCAGCTTAGGCCGCACCGACAGGGGGAGAGGCAATCAGCCCCAGCATTTT. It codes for CASSLGRTDRGRGNQPQHF.